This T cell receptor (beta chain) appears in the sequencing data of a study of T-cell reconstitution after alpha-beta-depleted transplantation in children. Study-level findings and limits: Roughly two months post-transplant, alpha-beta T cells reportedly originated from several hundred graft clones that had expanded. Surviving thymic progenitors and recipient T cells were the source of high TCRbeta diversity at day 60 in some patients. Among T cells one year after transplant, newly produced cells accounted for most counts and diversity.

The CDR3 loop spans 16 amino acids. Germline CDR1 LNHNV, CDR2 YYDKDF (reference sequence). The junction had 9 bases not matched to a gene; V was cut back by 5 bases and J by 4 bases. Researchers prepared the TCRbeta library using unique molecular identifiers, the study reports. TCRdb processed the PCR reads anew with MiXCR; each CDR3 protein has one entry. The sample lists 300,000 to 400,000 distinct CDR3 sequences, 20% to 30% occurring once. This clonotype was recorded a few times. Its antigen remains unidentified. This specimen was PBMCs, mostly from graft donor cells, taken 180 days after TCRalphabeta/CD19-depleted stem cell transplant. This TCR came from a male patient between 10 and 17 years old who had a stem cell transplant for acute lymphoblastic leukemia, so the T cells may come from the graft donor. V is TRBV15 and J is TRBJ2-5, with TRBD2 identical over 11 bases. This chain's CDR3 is CATSPPLAGGRETQYF. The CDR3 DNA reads TGTGCCACCAGCCCCCCTCTAGCGGGAGGACGAGAGACCCAGTACTTC.